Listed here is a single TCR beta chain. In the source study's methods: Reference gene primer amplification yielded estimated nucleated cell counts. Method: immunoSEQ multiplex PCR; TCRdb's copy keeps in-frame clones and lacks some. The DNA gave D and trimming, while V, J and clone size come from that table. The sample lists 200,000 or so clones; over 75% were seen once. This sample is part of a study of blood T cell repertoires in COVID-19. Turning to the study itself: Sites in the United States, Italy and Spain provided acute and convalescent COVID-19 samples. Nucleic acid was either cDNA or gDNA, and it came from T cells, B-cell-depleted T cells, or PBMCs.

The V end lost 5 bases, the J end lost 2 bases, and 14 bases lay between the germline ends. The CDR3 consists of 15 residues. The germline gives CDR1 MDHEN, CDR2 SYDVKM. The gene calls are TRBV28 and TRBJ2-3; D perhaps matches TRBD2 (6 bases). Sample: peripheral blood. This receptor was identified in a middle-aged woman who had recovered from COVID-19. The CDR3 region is CASSGAGHPTDTQYF. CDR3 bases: TGTGCCAGCAGTGGAGCGGGCCACCCCACAGATACGCAGTATTTT.